This is a list of T cell receptor beta chains from one sample in a study of a mutant IDH1 vaccine in newly diagnosed glioma. For these TCRs, the target antigens are not known. Data came from immunoSEQ multiplex PCR; TCRdb stores just in-frame clones and leaves some out. The table has about 38,000 clones, roughly 79% seen once. The material was PBMCs, obtained from a glioma patient whose treatment included an IDH1 peptide vaccine. Receptors were obtained from a middle-aged man with glioma. Each CDR3 is given with its conserved first and last residue. D genes are given only for firm matches. Size values are once, few and many counts, or a class for expanded clones, and some rows have none.

v_call	j_call	d_call	clone_size	cdr3_aa	cdr3_nt
TRBV7-9	TRBJ2-3	TRBD1	-	CASSLMDRVTDTQYF	TGTGCCAGCAGCTTAATGGACAGGGTAACAGATACGCAGTATTTT
TRBV2	TRBJ2-7	-	once	CASSELVYEQYF	TGTGCCAGCAGTGAACTAGTATACGAGCAGTACTTC
TRBV6-5	TRBJ1-1	-	-	CASSFTSLQGTEAFF	TGTGCCAGCAGTTTTACCTCTCTCCAAGGTACTGAAGCTTTCTTT
TRBV20-1	TRBJ1-4	-	-	CSTSTNEKLFF	TGCAGTACCTCAACTAATGAAAAACTGTTTTTT
TRBV7-8	TRBJ2-5	TRBD1	-	CASRGQGALTQETQYF	TGTGCCAGCAGGGGACAGGGGGCGTTAACCCAAGAGACCCAGTACTTC
TRBV4-3	TRBJ2-2	-	-	CASSQVRGSNTGELFF	TGCGCCAGCAGCCAAGTTCGGGGGTCGAACACCGGGGAGCTGTTTTTT
TRBV15	TRBJ2-3	-	-	CATSRDAFLADTQYF	TGTGCCACCAGCAGAGATGCCTTCCTAGCAGATACGCAGTATTTT
TRBV7-9	TRBJ2-1	-	-	CASSLFSPPVGVDEQFF	TGTGCCAGCAGCTTATTTTCCCCACCCGTAGGAGTGGATGAGCAGTTCTTC
TRBV10-2	TRBJ1-1	-	-	CASSAYDTEAFF	TGCGCCAGCAGTGCCTACGACACTGAAGCTTTCTTT
TRBV6-6	TRBJ2-7	TRBD2	-	CASSYPSAGVHEQYF	TGTGCCAGCAGTTACCCTTCGGCGGGGGTCCACGAGCAGTACTTC
TRBV30	TRBJ1-2	-	once	CAWIQTRGAYGYTF	TGTGCCTGGATCCAGACTCGGGGGGCATATGGCTACACCTTC
TRBV9	TRBJ2-5	TRBD2	-	CASSDGLAGAPQETQYF	TGTGCCAGCAGCGACGGACTAGCGGGAGCACCACAAGAGACCCAGTACTTC
TRBV10-1	TRBJ2-7	-	-	CASSGMTLDSNYEQYF	TGCGCCAGCAGTGGTATGACTTTAGACTCAAACTACGAGCAGTACTTC
TRBV6-5	TRBJ2-7	-	-	CASSYGGNEQYF	TGTGCCAGCAGTTACGGGGGGAACGAGCAGTACTTC
TRBV7-2	TRBJ1-1	-	-	CASRVLNTEAFF	TGTGCCAGCAGAGTACTGAACACTGAAGCTTTCTTT
TRBV9	TRBJ1-1	-	few	CASSVVTVNTEAFF	TGTGCCAGCAGCGTAGTGACAGTGAACACTGAAGCTTTCTTT
TRBV10-3	TRBJ2-3	TRBD2	-	CAITSGLADTQYF	TGTGCCATCACCTCGGGACTAGCAGATACGCAGTATTTT
TRBV5-1	TRBJ1-3	-	few	CASSLGPGGPGNTIYF	TGCGCCAGCAGCCTTGGGCCCGGGGGTCCTGGAAACACCATATATTTT
TRBV5-6	TRBJ2-3	-	-	CASSLAPVTDTQYF	TGTGCCAGCAGTCTCGCCCCCGTGACAGATACGCAGTATTTT
TRBV7-2	TRBJ2-2	-	-	CASSLVQVRTNTGELFF	TGTGCCAGCAGCTTAGTCCAGGTCCGGACAAACACCGGGGAGCTGTTTTTT
TRBV30	TRBJ2-1	-	-	CAWSVGLRGYNEQFF	TGTGCCTGGAGTGTCGGGCTCAGGGGTTACAATGAGCAGTTCTTC
TRBV29-1	TRBJ2-1	-	-	CSVVAQPNEQFF	TGCAGCGTTGTTGCCCAACCCAATGAGCAGTTCTTC
TRBV5-1	TRBJ2-7	-	-	CASSLEGDLYEQYF	TGCGCCAGCAGCTTAGAAGGGGACCTTTACGAGCAGTACTTC
TRBV30	TRBJ2-6	TRBD2	-	CASSRGVSSGANVLTF	TGTGCCTCCTCGCGGGGGGTCAGCTCTGGGGCCAACGTCCTGACTTTC
TRBV10-3	TRBJ2-1	TRBD2	-	CAISARWVETSNGNEQFF	TGTGCCATCAGTGCGAGGTGGGTCGAGACTAGCAACGGCAATGAGCAGTTCTTC
TRBV7-2	TRBJ1-1	-	-	CASSLRGDTEAFF	TGTGCCAGCAGCTTAAGGGGGGACACTGAAGCTTTCTTT
TRBV30	TRBJ2-2	-	-	CAWSPPWGDSSDTGELFF	TGTGCCTGGAGTCCCCCATGGGGGGACAGCTCAGACACCGGGGAGCTGTTTTTT
TRBV5-4	TRBJ2-2	TRBD2	-	CASRQGLAGIGTGELFF	TGTGCCAGCAGACAGGGACTAGCGGGAATTGGCACCGGGGAGCTGTTTTTT
TRBV6-1	TRBJ1-2	TRBD1	-	CASSEQTGTPYGYTF	TGTGCCAGCAGTGAACAGACAGGGACCCCCTATGGCTACACCTTC
TRBV5-4	TRBJ2-1	-	-	CASSLDPTRALYNEQFF	TGTGCCAGCAGCTTGGACCCCACTAGGGCACTCTACAATGAGCAGTTCTTC
TRBV28	TRBJ2-7	-	-	CASRPFSPGEQYF	TGTGCCAGCAGGCCGTTTTCCCCAGGCGAGCAGTACTTC
TRBV6-1	TRBJ1-2	-	-	CASTAELRSYGYTF	TGTGCCAGCACCGCCGAGTTGAGGAGCTATGGCTACACCTTC
TRBV6-5	TRBJ1-2	-	-	CASVQTGPYGYTF	TGTGCCAGCGTTCAGACGGGGCCCTATGGCTACACCTTC
TRBV6-5	TRBJ1-2	-	-	CAVKLRDNYGYTF	TGTGCCGTCAAGTTACGGGATAATTATGGCTACACCTTC
TRBV7-9	TRBJ1-5	-	few	CASSRDGLTAQHF	TGTGCCAGCAGCCGGGACGGCCTCACAGCCCAGCATTTT
TRBV6-6	TRBJ1-2	TRBD1	-	CASSYAPGQGFGYTF	TGTGCCAGCAGTTACGCGCCGGGACAGGGTTTCGGCTACACCTTC
TRBV19	TRBJ2-1	TRBD1	-	CASSSGQGSQFF	TGTGCCAGTAGTTCAGGACAGGGTTCCCAGTTCTTC
TRBV12-5	TRBJ1-4	-	-	CASGIGTTNEKLFF	TGTGCTAGTGGTATAGGGACAACTAATGAAAAACTGTTTTTT
TRBV18	TRBJ2-7	-	few	CASSPRSRDLRDEQYF	TGTGCCAGCTCCCCAAGGTCCCGGGACTTACGGGATGAGCAGTACTTC
TRBV9	TRBJ1-1	-	few	CASSVAPANTEAFF	TGTGCCAGCAGCGTAGCCCCTGCGAACACTGAAGCTTTCTTT
TRBV5-6	TRBJ1-1	-	-	CASSWETGRVSTEAFF	TGTGCCAGCAGCTGGGAGACAGGACGGGTAAGCACTGAAGCTTTCTTT
TRBV19	TRBJ1-3	TRBD1	-	CASGTGAVSGNTIYF	TGTGCCAGTGGGACAGGGGCCGTCTCTGGAAACACCATATATTTT
TRBV9	TRBJ1-3	-	few	CASSDDSSGNTIYF	TGTGCCAGCAGCGACGACAGCTCTGGAAACACCATATATTTT
TRBV5-6	TRBJ1-2	TRBD1	-	CASSPRSRQGSYGYTF	TGTGCCAGCAGCCCGCGATCTAGACAGGGGAGCTATGGCTACACCTTC
TRBV7-2	TRBJ2-4	TRBD2	-	CASSLAGVGKNIQYF	TGTGCCAGCAGCTTGGCGGGAGTCGGCAAAAACATTCAGTACTTC
TRBV6-1	TRBJ2-3	-	once	CASSEGLVISDTQYF	TGTGCCAGCAGTGAAGGACTAGTGATCTCAGATACGCAGTATTTT
TRBV19	TRBJ2-7	TRBD1	-	CASSYTGGAYEQYF	TGTGCCAGTAGTTATACAGGGGGCGCCTACGAGCAGTACTTC
TRBV30	TRBJ1-6	-	-	CAWDRSSNSPLHF	TGTGCCTGGGACAGGTCCTCTAATTCACCCCTCCACTTT
TRBV6-5	TRBJ1-5	-	-	CASRPTGDSGEPQHF	TGTGCCAGCAGACCCACAGGAGATTCGGGGGAGCCCCAGCATTTT
TRBV7-9	TRBJ1-3	TRBD1	-	CASSLQDRGRNTIYF	TGTGCCAGCAGCCTCCAGGACAGGGGGAGAAACACCATATATTTT
TRBV6-1	TRBJ2-7	-	-	CASSPGTRYYEQYF	TGTGCCAGCAGTCCGGGCACCAGGTACTACGAGCAGTACTTC
TRBV7-9	TRBJ1-2	-	-	CASSFLSSYGYTF	TGTGCCAGCAGCTTCTTATCTTCCTATGGCTACACCTTC